One sample yielded the 11 T cell receptor beta chains listed below, sequenced in a study of long-term antiretroviral therapy in people with HIV (dated by TCRdb to between 2021 and 2023). The immunoSEQ hsTCRB v3.0 assay was used at survey level resolution to sequence the TRB variable region. What TCRdb holds here is the immuneACCESS table cut down to in-frame rearrangements. Part of the clones is not present; checked against another copy, under half of the missing clones reflect an unresolved V gene, and the others are unexplained. The sample table contains around 30,000 clones; only one count was recorded for approximately 96% of them. The ten most abundant clones make up over 2% of the sample. The sample consisted of unsorted PBMCs, taken approximately 6.6 years after starting antiretroviral therapy. Source of these receptors: a man younger than 40 with HIV.

In regard to this clone: Germline and junction disagree at one end, which may indicate a read error. The chain is built from TRBV10-3 and TRBJ1-2, with TRBD1 matching over 7 bases. This CDR3 has 13 amino acids. Germline V gives CDR1 ENHRY, CDR2 SYGVKD. CDR3 region: CASSYSPGGGYTF. CDR3 bases: TGTGCCAGCAGTTACAGCCCAGGGGGTGGCTACACCTTC.

This clone appeared a single time. The V and J genes are TRBV29-1 and TRBJ1-1, with no clear D. Trimming pared 6 bases from V and 3 bases from J, leaving 8 bases between. The CDR3 spans 11 residues. From germline, CDR1 is SQVTM and CDR2 ANQGSEA. The CDR3 region has the DNA TGCAGCGTAAGCGCGGACACTGAAGCTTTCTTT. It specifies CSVSADTEAFF.

The rearrangement joins TRBV6-4 to TRBJ1-1; D is undetermined. Germline V gives CDR1 MRHNA, CDR2 SNTAGT. The V gene lost 0 bases and the J gene lost 10 bases, with 6 bases spanning the gap. CDR3 length: 11 amino acids. In DNA, the CDR3 is TGTGCCAGCAGTGACTCGAGTCGAGCTTTCTTT. Translated: CASSDSSRAFF.

The J gene is TRBJ1-2, the V gene TRBV4-2, with 12 bases fitting TRBD1. V shed 2 bases, J shed 8 bases, and the junction held 6 bases outside the gene matches. The germline CDR1 and CDR2 sequences are LGHNA and YNFKEQ. The CDR3 runs 15 residues. The CDR3, as DNA: TGTGCCAGCAGCCAACGGGACAGGGGGCAGGAAGGCTACACCTTC. Its translation: CASSQRDRGQEGYTF.

The chain combines TRBV29-1 with TRBJ1-1, with D tentatively TRBD1 (5 bases). The CDR3 is 10 amino acids. V lost 4 bases to trimming and J lost 6 bases, with 6 bases between them. From germline, CDR1 is SQVTM and CDR2 ANQGSEA. CDR3 coding DNA: TGCAGCGTTGTCAGGGCTGAAGCTTTCTTT. Protein sequence: CSVVRAEAFF.

The chain uses TRBV7-2 and TRBJ1-4, with D perhaps TRBD1 (6 bases). Deletions cut 4 bases from V and 6 bases from J, with 12 bases between. The CDR3 runs 14 residues. Germline V CDR1 and CDR2: SGHTA, FQGNSA. As DNA, the CDR3 is TGTGCCAGCAGCTCACAGGGCTGGGATGAAAAACTGTTTTTT. Translated: CASSSQGWDEKLFF. The full variable domain, completed using reference TRBV7-2 and TRBJ1-4, is GAGVSQSPSNKVTEKGKDVELRCDPISGHTALYWYRQSLGQGLEFLIYFQGNSAPDKSGLPSDRFSAERTGGSVSTLTIQRTQQEDSAVYLCASSSQGWDEKLFFGSGTQLSVL.

The chain uses TRBV4-1 and TRBJ2-5; D is perhaps TRBD1 (5 bases). Germline V CDR1 and CDR2: MGHRA, YSYEKL. The CDR3 length is 14 residues. Trimming stripped 0 bases from V and 14 bases from J, with 19 bases between. As DNA, the CDR3 is TGCGCCAGCAGCCAAGATCCGGTAGTGACAGCCCCTTACTTC. Translating gives CASSQDPVVTAPYF.

The V call is TRBV2, the J call TRBJ1-5, with TRBD1 matching 8 bases. Germline V CDR1 and CDR2: SNHLY, FYNNEI. Trimming cost V 6 bases and J 3 bases; bases outside gene matches: 7. The CDR3 runs to 15 residues. The CDR3 spells CASRDRQGLNQPQHF. The CDR3 DNA follows: TGTGCCAGCAGGGACAGACAGGGGCTCAATCAGCCCCAGCATTTT.

The chain links TRBV7-6 to TRBJ2-3; 7 bases fit TRBD1. This CDR3 comprises 16 residues. V trimming: 4 bases; J trimming: 1 base; junction bases outside the gene matches: 8. Looked up from germline, CDR1 is SGHVS and CDR2 is FNYEAQ. For the CDR3, the DNA is TGTGCCAGCAGCTCCGTGACAGGGATAGGCACAGATACGCAGTATTTT. Residues: CASSSVTGIGTDTQYF.

The rearrangement uses TRBV30 and TRBJ1-1, with D tentatively TRBD1 (5 bases). The CDR3 covers 14 residues. CDR1 and CDR2 from the germline V gene are GTSNPN and SVGIG (reference sequence). V lost 2 bases and J lost 1, with 11 bases in between. The CDR3 reads CAWSPDSENTEAFF. CDR3 sequence (DNA): TGTGCCTGGAGTCCTGACAGTGAGAACACTGAAGCTTTCTTT.

The genes are TRBV7-9 and TRBJ2-4; TRBD1 is a possible D gene (6 bases). The CDR3 is made up of 16 amino acids. Germline CDR1 reads SEHNR; CDR2 reads FQNEAQ (reference sequence). Between the trimmed V and J ends, which lost 5 bases and 2 bases, there was a span of 16 bases. This CDR3 reads CASSTTGLISKNIQYF. The DNA for the CDR3 is TGTGCCAGCAGCACCACAGGGTTAATCTCCAAAAACATTCAGTACTTC.